Following are 8 T cell receptor beta chains from one sample sequenced in a study of monozygotic twins with inflammatory bowel disease. TCRdb re-called the 5' RACE reads, yielding one record per CDR3 amino acid sequence without DNA. This listing includes over 110,000 distinct CDR3 sequences. Sequences were obtained from blood. The receptor set was obtained from a human donor with ulcerative colitis or Crohn's disease, or a healthy co-twin of an affected twin (not recorded which).

The gene calls are TRBV5-1 and TRBJ1-4; TCRdb outputs TRBD1, but without DNA this stays unchecked. CDR1 and CDR2 (germline): SGHRS, YFSETQ. The CDR3 runs 19 residues. CDR3 amino acids: CASSLAVNRERATNEKLFF.

This chain connects TRBV20-1 to TRBJ1-4; TCRdb indicates TRBD1, and absent DNA this call remains unverified. CDR3 length equals 13 residues. In germline, CDR1 is DFQATT, CDR2 SNEGSKA (reference sequence). CDR3 sequence reads: CSAPDRGGEKLFF.

The CDR3 spells CASSQQGWYGYTF. The chain carries TRBV4-2 and TRBJ1-2; TCRdb's D call of TRBD1 is untestable without DNA. Germline values: CDR1 LGHNA, CDR2 YNFKEQ. This CDR3 is built from 13 residues.

V is TRBV20-1 and J is TRBJ2-3; TCRdb names TRBD1, which stays unverified in the absence of DNA. The CDR3 runs 14 residues. Germline V CDR1 and CDR2: DFQATT, SNEGSKA (reference sequence). CDR3 amino acids: CSARRQGPGYTQYF.

V usage is TRBV7-9 and J usage is TRBJ2-7; TCRdb picks TRBD1, but there is no DNA to check that call. The CDR3 spans 16 residues. CDR1 is SEHNR and CDR2 is FQNEAQ in the germline V gene (reference sequence). CDR3 amino acids: CASSLRDTDRGNEQYF.

V and J are TRBV24-1 and TRBJ2-5; TCRdb's assignment of TRBD1 cannot be checked, as there is no DNA. CDR1 is KGHDR, CDR2 SFDVKD, per germline. The CDR3 spans 17 residues. This CDR3 is CATSDRSGTGYQETQYF.

The CDR3 sequence: CASSFRGRLYNEQFF. J is TRBJ2-1 and V is TRBV6-2 or TRBV6-3; TCRdb outputs TRBD1, but without DNA this stays unchecked. CDR1 is MNHEY and CDR2 is SVGEGT in the germline V gene. The CDR3 covers 15 residues.

The chain employs TRBV7-2 and TRBJ2-5; no DNA is available, so the TRBD1 call from TCRdb remains unchecked. Looked up from germline, CDR1 is SGHTA and CDR2 is FQGNSA. This CDR3 region has 13 residues. The CDR3 region is CASSFGRAETQYF.